This TCR beta chain was sequenced during a study of cytomegalovirus exposure and HLA in healthy donors. In the study overall: In an early release, HLA-typed donors contributed 77 million or so unique TCR sequences. Study results and limitations: Researchers left out some V segments, among them TRBV6-2 and TRBV6-3, as indistinguishable. More clonal expansion characterized HLA-associated TCR beta chains than equally common others in a later analysis. Previously analyzed data showed that most TCR beta V segments were productive at a frequency of about 90% or about 30%.

The V and J ends lost 1 base and 2 bases respectively, with 13 bases between them. CDR3 size: 16 residues. Per germline, CDR1 SGHDN and CDR2 FVKESK. This clone was observed a few times. Its specificity is not known. Primers included in the PCR were 60 Vbeta and 13 Jbeta primers. Assay: immunoSEQ multiplex PCR; the TCRdb copy retains only in-frame clones and omits some. This table holds 90,000 or so clones, under 80% found once. Input material: PBMCs. The chain uses TRBV14 and TRBJ2-3; D is perhaps TRBD2 (5 bases). The receptor was isolated from a man aged 60 to 69 in good health and CMV-seronegative. In DNA, the CDR3 is TGTGCCAGCAGCCAAGTGGGGATGGAGGACACAGATACGCAGTATTTT. Its translation is CASSQVGMEDTDTQYF.